This T cell receptor (beta chain) emerged from a study of monozygotic twins with cystic fibrosis (dated by TCRdb to the early 2020s). In terms of the full investigation: Barcoded libraries were prepared from about 3 micrograms of fragmented DNA with 15 PCR cycles. To gauge how much genetics shapes V and J gene usage, the researchers compared TCR beta repertoires both within and across 16 monozygotic twin pairs who have cystic fibrosis. On the day of blood sampling, twins were ranked among about 960 cohort participants for weight-for-height and for FEVPerc (FEV1 disease centile). Data for three of the twin pairs had previously been reported in another context. The cohort comprised ten female and six male twin pairs aged roughly 2.0 to 36.4 years, median around 9 years, mostly children and adolescents.

From cysteine to phenylalanine, the CDR3 is 14 amino acids long. The only DNA kept is the CDR3, 42 bases in frame from the first base. The germline V gene supplies CDR1 SGHRS and CDR2 YFSETQ. V loses 1 base, J loses 4 bases, and the germline ends lie 12 bases apart. Findings and caveats that apply to the study as a whole: In 13 of 16 pairs, V gene usage most closely resembled the co-twin's, and the same held for J usage in 8 of 16 pairs, a pattern suggesting genetic constraints. Simpson clonality was generally low (median approximately 0.0089), suggesting a naive-dominated repertoire, with higher clonality in the most severely affected patients. Significantly higher nucleotide-identical clonotype sharing was observed within monozygotic CF twin pairs than between unrelated CF individuals (P = 0.000026, Mann-Whitney). Only a small cohort was studied, and no association of shared CDR3 numbers with age, concordance or disease severity was found.

TCR beta CDR3 regions were amplified by multiplex PCR using the immunoSEQ immune profiling system, following the manufacturer's instructions. Sequencing was performed on an Illumina NextSeq system. For the original study's pipeline: The immunoSEQ Analyzer platform handled processing of the sequence data, and clonality was calculated by taking the square root of Simpson's index of productive rearrangements. Similarity in V and J usage was quantified by Jensen-Shannon distance, and CDR3 generation probabilities were calculated with OLGA. Shared CDR3 sequences were searched in the immuneACCESS database (August 2020) and in VDJdb (December 2020). TCRdb took over this immuneACCESS table, retaining in-frame rearrangements with V and J assigned. Such tables are incomplete; in checked studies, under half of the missing clones stem from an unresolved V gene, and the remainder is unexplained. D and trimming were read from the DNA, whereas the V and J calls and clone size are those reported in that table. The sample table shows some 32,000 clones, and around 96% are seen once. About 0.17% of the sample is held by the ten biggest clonotypes.

For this clone: The antigen this receptor binds is unknown. No base-level quality is on record; no much larger clone is a single base apart.

The twin pairs came from the European Cystic Fibrosis Twin and Sibling Study Cohort, which recruited patients from 150 to 200 CF clinics across 14 European countries. Zygosity and CFTR genotype were verified in-house, with zygosity tested by multiplex PCR of nine short tandem repeat loci. Peripheral blood was taken from each twin, and clinical parameters were recorded on the day of blood sampling. Phenol/chloroform extraction was used to isolate genomic DNA from peripheral blood cells, and the DNA was then kept in TE buffer at 4 degrees C. Material: blood. The sequence was collected from a girl aged 2-10 years with cystic fibrosis. The sequence links TRBV5-1 to TRBJ2-7; a tentative D match to TRBD1 spans 5 bases. The CDR3 region reads CASSLSATEYEQYF. The DNA sequence is as follows: TGCGCCAGCAGCTTGTCCGCGACAGAGTACGAGCAGTACTTC.